A selection of T cell receptor beta chains follows, all from one sample in a study of cytomegalovirus exposure and HLA in healthy donors. Here immunoSEQ multiplex PCR was the method, and the copy in TCRdb shows in-frame clones only, minus some. The table lists about 160,000 clones, 75% to 90% of them singletons. Sequencing was done on a sample of PBMCs. These receptors were taken from a woman under 30 in good health and CMV-seronegative. CDR3s leave out the opening cysteine and the closing phenylalanine or tryptophan. Clone size is not always given. Where it is, it says once, few, many or a class for expanded clones.

once	TRBV6-5	ASSYNPVEAYEQY
-	TRBV28	ASRTQGSEAF
once	TRBV5-4	ASSRTVNTDTQY
few	TRBV9	ASSAMTALYNEQF
-	TRBV5-1	ASSLGQGLNEQY
-	TRBV5-6	ASSSDLEPGELF
-	TRBV28	ASSPRGGSNQPQH
-	TRBV19	ASRAGVSKANYGYT
few	TRBV7-9	SSSEKDRGHYGYT
-	TRBV7-8	ASSLTGLLTSGANVLT
-	TRBV5-4	ASSFGGQAQSGEKLF
-	TRBV12-5	ASGLVQGQPQH
once	TRBV13	ASSSFGLGASTDTQY
-	TRBV7-6	ASSLATGDEKLF
-	TRBV30	AWSGLAGSTDTQY
-	TRBV4-2	ASSQGGTGLNTGELF
-	TRBV6-5	ASSFTVSANYGYT